This T cell receptor (beta chain) was captured in a study of cytomegalovirus exposure and HLA in healthy donors. Both 60 Vbeta primers and 13 Jbeta primers went into the PCR. Clones were sequenced by immunoSEQ multiplex PCR, and TCRdb holds only the in-frame ones, with some missing. This table has over 90,000 clones, 73% appearing once. CDR3 length: 14 amino acids. Germline V CDR1 and CDR2: SSHAT, FNYEAQ (reference sequence). V lost 1 base, J lost 7 bases, and 10 bases lay in between. About this clone itself: Its antigen remains unidentified.

Study observations and caveats: Other equally common chains were less clonally expanded than HLA-associated TCR beta chains, a later analysis showed. Testing in vitro showed a few CMV-associated chains specific for CMV antigens. In a later analysis, donors in an Asian-associated ancestry cluster reportedly had fewer N-insertions in productive TCRs than the cohort mean.

The sample was PBMCs. This TCR was recovered from a man aged 35 to 55 in good health and CMV-seronegative. V is TRBV7-7 and J is TRBJ2-2, with TRBD1 as a possible D gene (6 bases). CDR3 sequence reads: CASSLDRDSGELFF. CDR3 coding DNA: TGTGCCAGCAGCTTAGACAGGGATAGCGGGGAGCTGTTTTTT. Full variable domain (rest looked up from reference TRBV7-7 and TRBJ2-2): GAGVSQSPRYKVTKRGQDVTLRCDPISSHATLYWYQQALGQGPEFLTYFNYEAQPDKSGLPSDRFSAERPEGSISTLTIQRTEQRDSAMYRCASSLDRDSGELFFGEGSRLTVL.